Listed below are T cell receptor beta chains from one sample, sequenced in a study of CD8 T cells in ankylosing spondylitis. In TCRdb, the 5' RACE reads were re-called with MiXCR into one record per CDR3 protein. The sample carries about 540,000 distinct CDR3 sequences, roughly 12% recorded once. The sequenced material came from blood, either unsorted or a sorted T cell fraction (not recorded which). These TCRs come from a male donor with ankylosing spondylitis. Both conserved end residues are trimmed from each CDR3. Clone size appears in some rows only: once, few, many, or a class for an expanded clone.

size,J,V,CDR3
few,TRBJ1-4,TRBV5-1,ASSPPDAYEKLF
few,TRBJ2-2,TRBV3-1,ASTFIGGGQTGELF
many,TRBJ2-1,TRBV10-3,AISEPPNNEQF
-,TRBJ1-2,TRBV12-3/TRBV12-4,ASSPTIGTALGYT
-,TRBJ2-3,TRBV12-3/TRBV12-4,ASTGISTDTQY
-,TRBJ2-7,TRBV6-2/TRBV6-3,ASSNPTRGLFYEQY
-,TRBJ2-4,TRBV25-1,ASSGGSRLGGNIQY
-,TRBJ1-4,TRBV20-1,SARGLRGQDEKLF
few,TRBJ2-1,TRBV7-9,ASSLGTDF
few,TRBJ2-1,TRBV12-3/TRBV12-4,ASSLGPPGYNEQF
many,TRBJ2-3,TRBV10-3,ASLNSGMVTDTQY
few,TRBJ2-1,TRBV12-3/TRBV12-4,ASSPGASSADNEQF
many,TRBJ2-7,TRBV12-3/TRBV12-4,ASNRDRGYEQY
-,TRBJ2-1,TRBV5-4,ASSYVGPGTSGRWYNEQF
many,TRBJ2-3,TRBV11-2,ASSLTIAGAADTQY
many,TRBJ2-1,TRBV5-1,ASSAGTSGYNEQF
-,TRBJ2-1,TRBV2,ASKGFTYNEQF
few,TRBJ2-5,TRBV10-3,ARKGEQETQY
-,TRBJ2-5,TRBV7-9,ASSATGVETQY
few,TRBJ2-2,TRBV20-1,SAYRRLGGELF
-,TRBJ2-1,TRBV19,ASMSGPFNEQF
few,TRBJ2-1,TRBV11-3,ASSSRVLDEQF
few,TRBJ2-5,TRBV9,ASSVAGAETQY